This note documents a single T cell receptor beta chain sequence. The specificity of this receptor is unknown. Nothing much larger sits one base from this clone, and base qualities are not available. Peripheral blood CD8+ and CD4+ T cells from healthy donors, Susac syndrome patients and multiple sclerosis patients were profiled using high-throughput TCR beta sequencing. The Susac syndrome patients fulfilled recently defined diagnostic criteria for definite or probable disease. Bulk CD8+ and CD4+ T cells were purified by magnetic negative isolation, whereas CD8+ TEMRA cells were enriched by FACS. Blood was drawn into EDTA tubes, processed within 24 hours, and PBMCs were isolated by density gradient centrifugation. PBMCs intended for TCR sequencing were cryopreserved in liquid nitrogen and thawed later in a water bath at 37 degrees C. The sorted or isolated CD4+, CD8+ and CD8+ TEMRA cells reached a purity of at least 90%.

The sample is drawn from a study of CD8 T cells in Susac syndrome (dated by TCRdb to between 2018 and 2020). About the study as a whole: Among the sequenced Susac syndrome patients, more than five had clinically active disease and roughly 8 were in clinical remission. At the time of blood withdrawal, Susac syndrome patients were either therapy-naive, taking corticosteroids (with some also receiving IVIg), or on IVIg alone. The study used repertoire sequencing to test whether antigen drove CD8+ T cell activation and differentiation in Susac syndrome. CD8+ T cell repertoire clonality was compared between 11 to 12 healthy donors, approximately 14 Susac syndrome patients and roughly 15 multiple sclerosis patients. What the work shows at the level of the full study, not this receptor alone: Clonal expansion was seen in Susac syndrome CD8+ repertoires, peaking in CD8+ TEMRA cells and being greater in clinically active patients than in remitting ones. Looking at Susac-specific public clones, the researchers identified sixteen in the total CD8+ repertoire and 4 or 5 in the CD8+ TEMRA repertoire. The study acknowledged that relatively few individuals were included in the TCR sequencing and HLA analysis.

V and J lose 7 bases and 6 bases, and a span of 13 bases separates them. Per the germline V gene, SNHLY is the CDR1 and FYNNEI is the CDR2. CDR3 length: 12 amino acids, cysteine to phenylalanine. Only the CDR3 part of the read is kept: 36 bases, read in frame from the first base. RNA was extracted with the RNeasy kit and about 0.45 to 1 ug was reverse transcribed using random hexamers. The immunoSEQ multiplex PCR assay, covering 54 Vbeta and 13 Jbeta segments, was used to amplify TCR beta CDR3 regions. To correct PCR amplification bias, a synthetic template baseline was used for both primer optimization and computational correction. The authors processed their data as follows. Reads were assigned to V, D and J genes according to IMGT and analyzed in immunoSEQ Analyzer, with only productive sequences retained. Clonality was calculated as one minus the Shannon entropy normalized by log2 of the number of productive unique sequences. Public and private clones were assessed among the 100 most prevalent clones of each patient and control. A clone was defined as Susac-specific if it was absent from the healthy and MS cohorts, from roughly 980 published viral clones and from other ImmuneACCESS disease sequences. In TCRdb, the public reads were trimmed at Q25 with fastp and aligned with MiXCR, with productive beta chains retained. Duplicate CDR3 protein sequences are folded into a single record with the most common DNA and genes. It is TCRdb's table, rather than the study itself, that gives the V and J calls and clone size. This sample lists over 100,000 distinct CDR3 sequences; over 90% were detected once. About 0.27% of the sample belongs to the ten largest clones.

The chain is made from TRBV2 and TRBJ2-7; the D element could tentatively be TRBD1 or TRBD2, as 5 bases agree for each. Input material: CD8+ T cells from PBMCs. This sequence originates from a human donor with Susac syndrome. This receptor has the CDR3 CASTGTLLEQYF. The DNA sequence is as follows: TGTGCCAGCACCGGGACGCTCCTCGAGCAGTACTTC.